The clone carrying this T cell receptor (beta chain) appeared a few times. The antigen is undetermined. The source of the sample is a study of CD8+ T cells in alopecia areata. Study-level results: Possibly as an HLA-related effect, TCR sharing across patients appeared less clear than in mice.

V lost 3 bases to trimming and J lost 1 base; unmatched junction nucleotides: 3. From germline, CDR1 is SGHAT and CDR2 FQNNGV. This CDR3 has 15 amino acids. RNA extraction and reverse transcription yielded cDNA as sequencing template. Only in-frame clones appear in the TCRdb table, and some are missing; sequencing was by immunoSEQ multiplex PCR. The sample shows approximately 7,000 clones, roughly 70% of them seen only once. Alopecia areata patients provided lesional scalp punch biopsies and peripheral blood. The clonotype originates from a human donor with alopecia areata. The chain couples TRBV11-2 to TRBJ2-3; 8 bases line up with TRBD1. Sequencing was performed on skin, taken at week 0. In DNA form, the CDR3 reads TGTGCCAGCAGCTTGGTGGGACAGGGCACAGATACGCAGTATTTT. This codes for CASSLVGQGTDTQYF.